A selection of T cell receptor beta chains follows, all from one sample in a study of cytomegalovirus exposure and HLA in healthy donors. Profiled with immunoSEQ multiplex PCR; TCRdb holds only in-frame clones, not every one. The repertoire holds approximately 130,000 clones, with around 90% as singletons. Sequenced material: PBMCs. These receptor sequences come from a woman aged 18-29 years in good health and CMV-seronegative. The CDR3 runs from the conserved cysteine through the conserved F or W. D genes are given only for firm matches. Clone size is shown for a subset of rows, as once, few, many or a class of expanded clone.

TRBJ1-3 | TRBV18 | NA | NA | TGTGCCACCTTACAGGACCACTCTGGAAACACCATATATTTT | CATLQDHSGNTIYF
TRBJ1-3 | TRBV9 | TRBD1 | NA | TGTGCCAGCAGCGCACAGGGGTTGTCTGGAAACACCATATATTTT | CASSAQGLSGNTIYF
TRBJ2-1 | TRBV5-1 | NA | NA | TGCGCCAGCAGCTTGGTATCTGGGGGGAGCAATGAGCAGTTCTTC | CASSLVSGGSNEQFF
TRBJ2-3 | TRBV18 | TRBD1 | NA | TGTGCCAGCTCACCGCGAACAGGGGGTAGCACAGATACGCAGTATTTT | CASSPRTGGSTDTQYF
TRBJ2-5 | TRBV15 | NA | NA | TGTGCCACCAGCAGAGATCCCACTAGCTTAGAGACCCAGTACTTC | CATSRDPTSLETQYF
TRBJ1-1 | TRBV5-1 | TRBD1 | NA | TGCGCCAGCAGCTTGGCAGGGGGCTTAAGGAACACTGAAGCTTTCTTT | CASSLAGGLRNTEAFF
TRBJ1-5 | TRBV28 | NA | NA | TGTGCCAGCAGTTCGTTCCCACAGGGATTACATCAGCCCCAGCATTTT | CASSSFPQGLHQPQHF
TRBJ1-5 | TRBV10-2 | NA | once | TGCGCCAGCAGTGAGGACGGGAGCGTCAATCAGCCCCAGCATTTT | CASSEDGSVNQPQHF
TRBJ1-6 | TRBV6-1 | NA | NA | TGTGCCAGCAGTGGGCGCTCGGGGGTAGAACCCCTCCACTTT | CASSGRSGVEPLHF
TRBJ1-3 | TRBV6-6 | NA | NA | TGTGCCAGCAGTTATCTCGGACAGAGCCTTCCCACCATATATTTT | CASSYLGQSLPTIYF
TRBJ2-3 | TRBV7-2 | NA | NA | TGTGCCAGCAGCGGGCTGGGGACTAGCACAGATACGCAGTATTTT | CASSGLGTSTDTQYF
TRBJ2-1 | TRBV30 | TRBD2 | NA | TGTGCCTGGAGTGTCAGACTTGTACTAGCGGGTCCACGGGTTGAGCAGTTCTTC | CAWSVRLVLAGPRVEQFF
TRBJ2-1 | TRBV27 | TRBD2 | NA | TGTGCCAGCAGTACACGGACTAGTACGGACAATGAGCAGTTCTTC | CASSTRTSTDNEQFF
TRBJ2-7 | TRBV27 | TRBD1 | once | TGTGCCAGCAGTTTCGGACAGGGGAGCTCCTACGAGCAGTACTTC | CASSFGQGSSYEQYF
TRBJ2-1 | TRBV19 | TRBD2 | NA | TGTGCCAGTAGTATAAGTGCGGGGGTGTCCTACAATGAGCAGTTCTTC | CASSISAGVSYNEQFF
TRBJ1-1 | TRBV7-3 | NA | NA | TGTGCCAGCAGCTTAACTAGTAACACTGAAGCTTTCTTT | CASSLTSNTEAFF
TRBJ2-3 | TRBV6-5 | TRBD2 | NA | TGTGCCAGCAGTTGGGGAAGCGGGGGGGCCCAAGATACGCAGTATTTT | CASSWGSGGAQDTQYF
TRBJ2-3 | TRBV9 | NA | NA | TGTGCCAGCAGCGGGGGGCGTACAGATACGCAGTATTTT | CASSGGRTDTQYF
TRBJ1-2 | TRBV2 | NA | few | TGTGCCAGCAGTGATGCAGGGCGAATTGGCTACACCTTC | CASSDAGRIGYTF
TRBJ1-1 | TRBV5-4 | NA | few | TGTGCCGCCCAACAGGGCGTGAACACTGAAGCTTTCTTT | CAAQQGVNTEAFF
TRBJ1-3 | TRBV9 | NA | few | TGTGCCAGCAGCGTCCGGGGGGACGACGCAAGCTCTGGAAACACCATATATTTT | CASSVRGDDASSGNTIYF
TRBJ2-3 | TRBV4-1 | NA | NA | TGCGCCAGCAGCCAAGAGCTTTCAGGGGGCACAGATACGCAGTATTTT | CASSQELSGGTDTQYF
TRBJ2-1 | TRBV5-1 | NA | NA | TGCGCCAGCAGCTCACAGGGCAATGAGCAGTTCTTC | CASSSQGNEQFF
TRBJ1-2 | TRBV6-1 | TRBD1 | NA | TGTGCCAGCAGTCCGGGACAGGACCTTAACTATGGCTACACCTTC | CASSPGQDLNYGYTF
TRBJ1-4 | TRBV11-2 | TRBD1 | NA | TGTGCCAGCAGCCCCGCCGGGACAGATAATGAAAAACTGTTTTTT | CASSPAGTDNEKLFF
TRBJ2-7 | TRBV2 | NA | NA | TGTGCCAGCGGGACGGGAGTGGGGGAGCAGTACTTC | CASGTGVGEQYF
TRBJ1-1 | TRBV5-1 | NA | NA | TGCGCCAGCCAAAACAGGGACACTGAAGCTTTCTTT | CASQNRDTEAFF
TRBJ1-1 | TRBV7-9 | NA | NA | TGTGCCAGCAGAGGGGGATATGCTGAAGCTTTCTTT | CASRGGYAEAFF
TRBJ2-1 | TRBV10-2 | TRBD2 | NA | TGCGCCAGCAGTGAGTCCCCGGGACTAGCGGGAGAGCAGTTCTTC | CASSESPGLAGEQFF
TRBJ2-1 | TRBV30 | TRBD2 | NA | TGTGCCTGGAGCGAAACCGGGACTAGCGGGGGGACAGGCTATGAGCAGTTCTTC | CAWSETGTSGGTGYEQFF
TRBJ2-7 | TRBV19 | NA | NA | TGTGCCAGTAGTGTCACACAGGGTACCTACGAGCAGTACTTC | CASSVTQGTYEQYF
TRBJ2-5 | TRBV29-1 | NA | NA | TGCAGCGTTGATAACAGGGCGGGAGAGACCCAGTACTTC | CSVDNRAGETQYF
TRBJ2-7 | TRBV6-1 | NA | NA | TGTGCCAGCTTGGGAGCTGCTCAGAGCTCCTACGAGCAGTACTTC | CASLGAAQSSYEQYF
TRBJ1-5 | TRBV19 | TRBD1 | NA | TGTGCCAGTAGTATTCAGGGGGCAGGGAATCAGCCCCAGCATTTT | CASSIQGAGNQPQHF
TRBJ2-5 | TRBV28 | TRBD2 | NA | TGTGCCAGCAGCCCGGGGAGGGCCCGCGCCACACAAGAGACCCAGTACTTC | CASSPGRARATQETQYF
TRBJ1-1 | TRBV2 | NA | NA | TGTGCCAGCAATGAGGGGCTCTCTGAAGCTTTCTTT | CASNEGLSEAFF
TRBJ1-1 | TRBV7-4 | TRBD1 | NA | TGTGCCAGCAGCCTGGACAGGGTCGGCCCCGGTGGGGCTGAAGCTTTCTTT | CASSLDRVGPGGAEAFF
TRBJ1-2 | TRBV13 | TRBD1 | NA | TGTGCCAGCAGCCTGGGGACAGGGGGGACACCCCAGGGAGGCTACACCTTC | CASSLGTGGTPQGGYTF
TRBJ1-2 | TRBV27 | NA | NA | TGTGCCAGCAGTCCCGACAGGTACTATGGCTACACCTTC | CASSPDRYYGYTF
TRBJ2-6 | TRBV28 | NA | NA | TGTGCCAGCAGTTTACGGCTAAGCAGGGTATCCGCTGGGGCCAACGTCCTGACTTTC | CASSLRLSRVSAGANVLTF
TRBJ1-2 | TRBV5-4 | TRBD1 | NA | TGTGCCAGCAACAGGGACAGAAGTATCGGCTACACCTTC | CASNRDRSIGYTF
TRBJ1-4 | TRBV27 | TRBD1 | NA | TGTGCCAGCAGTGCGAACCCTGACAGGGGTGAAAAACTGTTTTTT | CASSANPDRGEKLFF
TRBJ2-3 | TRBV7-6 | NA | NA | TGTGCCAGCAGCCCAAGACTCCTCACAGATACGCAGTATTTT | CASSPRLLTDTQYF
TRBJ1-6 | TRBV15 | NA | NA | TGTGCCACCAGCAGAGAGGCGGGGGATTCACCCCTCCACTTT | CATSREAGDSPLHF
TRBJ1-6 | TRBV5-6 | NA | NA | TGTGCCAGCAGCTTGGTAGTTAGGGGAGGGTCCTATAATTCACCCCTCCACTTT | CASSLVVRGGSYNSPLHF
TRBJ1-1 | TRBV14 | NA | NA | TGTGCCAGCAGCCATAGGGGCCGGCTGATCGGAACTGAAGCTTTCTTT | CASSHRGRLIGTEAFF
TRBJ1-2 | TRBV15 | NA | NA | TGTGCCACCAGCAGAGATCGATCGACAGGCTATGGCTACACCTTC | CATSRDRSTGYGYTF
TRBJ2-2 | TRBV27 | TRBD1 | NA | TGTGCCAGCAGACCCGGACAGGGAAGGAAACCCGGGGAGCTGTTTTTT | CASRPGQGRKPGELFF